The present TCR beta chain was sequenced within a study of Ad26.COV2.S vaccination and SARS-CoV-2 variants. Study in general: The donor belonged to the COV1001 Ad26.COV2.S trial arm. The study gave Ad26.COV2.S intramuscularly, once or twice 56 days apart.

Treatment in this sample: around 19 received Ad26.COV2.S at low or high dose, single or two shots; 5 received placebo; per-sample allocation not given. Sampling took place 63 days after the first vaccine or placebo injection. Profiling relied on immunoSEQ multiplex PCR, and the TCRdb table lists in-frame clones only, not all of them. There are around 300,000 clones in the sample; about 87% occur only once, and around 6.4% lies in the top ten. Trimming cost V 4 bases and J 3 bases, with 12 bases left between them. The CDR3 contains 15 residues. Germline V lookup: CDR1 SGHTA, CDR2 FQGTGA. Notes on the study in general: The study found higher spike-specific TCR breadth in vaccine than placebo recipients.

Concerning this clone: What it binds is not known.

The V and J genes are TRBV7-3 and TRBJ1-4; possibly TRBD1 for D (6 bases). Sequenced here: peripheral blood, sampled in a trial of Ad26.COV2.S vaccine versus placebo. The receptor's source is a person aged 18 to 59 who received the Ad26.COV2.S COVID-19 vaccine or a placebo. CDR3 in amino acids: CASSSDPGANEKLFF. The CDR3 DNA sequence: TGTGCCAGCAGCTCCGACCCAGGGGCTAATGAAAAACTGTTTTTT.